This T cell receptor (beta chain) comes out of a study of OX40 agonist ivuxolimab in advanced cancers. In the case of this clone: Its antigen remains unidentified.

Whole-study findings and limits: More expanded clones were seen, on average, in CD8+ T cells than in CD4+.

V shed 5 bases and J shed 7 bases, with 12 bases lying between them. This CDR3 spans 13 amino acids. Germline V gives CDR1 MNHEY, CDR2 SMNVEV (reference sequence). Method: immunoSEQ multiplex PCR; TCRdb's copy keeps in-frame clones and lacks some. The sample has about 57,000 clones, over 80% seen once. The sequences come from CD4+ or CD8+ T cells sorted from blood, collected in a trial of the OX40 agonist ivuxolimab. The chain employs TRBV27 and TRBJ2-4; a possible D gene is TRBD1 (5 bases). This sequence was found in an adult with an advanced solid tumor such as melanoma, head and neck, liver or kidney cancer. CDR3 region: CASSLGAPNIQYF. The CDR3 DNA sequence: TGTGCCAGCAGTCTAGGGGCGCCGAACATTCAGTACTTC.